This TCR beta chain was recorded in a study of T cell repertoires in cytomegalovirus infection. To note about this clonotype: The target antigen is unknown.

One entry per CDR3 protein, called by TCRdb with MiXCR from the reads. Of 45,000 to 60,000 distinct CDR3 sequences detected, 20% to 25% appear once; the ten largest clones hold about two thirds. The sample consisted of CD8+ T cells from cultured PBMCs, taken from culture after CMV antigen stimulation. The sequence was collected from a human donor in good health (CMV status not recorded). Some clones in this sample may be carry-over from other donors' samples.

This chain's CDR3 is CASSLRGPNTEAFF. The CDR3 nucleotides read TGTGCCAGCAGCTTACGGGGCCCGAACACTGAAGCTTTCTTT. The genes are TRBV7-6 and TRBJ1-1; possible D gene TRBD1, 5 bases. There are 14 residues in the CDR3. Germline V gene sequence: CDR1 SGHVS, CDR2 FNYEAQ. With 2 bases removed from V and 1 base from J, the gap between germline ends came to 8 bases.